The rows below give T cell receptor beta chains drawn from one sample of a study of beta chain features in type 1 diabetes. The table came from immunoSEQ multiplex PCR; TCRdb's copy has only in-frame clones and leaves some out. The sample lists about 150,000 clones; around 8% were seen once. Sequenced material: central memory CD4+ T cells from blood. The receptors were sampled from a woman between 40 and 55 years old with type 1 diabetes. CDR3s include the opening cysteine and the closing phenylalanine or tryptophan. Each record gives: V gene, J gene, D gene, clone size, CDR3 DNA, CDR3 protein. The D gene is left open where the match is weak. Clone size appears in some rows only: once, few, many, or a class for an expanded clone.

V: TRBV5-1
J: TRBJ2-3
D: TRBD2
size: few
DNA: TGCGCCAGCAGCTTGGTGGGACTAGCTTCGGCCGATACGCAGTATTTT
CDR3: CASSLVGLASADTQYF

V: TRBV6-5
J: TRBJ2-7
D: -
size: few
DNA: TGTGCCAGCAGTTACGGGAGGGAGCAGTACTTC
CDR3: CASSYGREQYF

V: TRBV5-1
J: TRBJ2-1
D: -
size: few
DNA: TGCGCCAGCAGCTTGGGGTCAGGGGTGAATGAGCAGTTCTTC
CDR3: CASSLGSGVNEQFF

V: TRBV9
J: TRBJ2-3
D: -
size: -
DNA: TGTGCCAGCAGCTCGGGCGGGGGCCTTAGCACAGATACGCAGTATTTT
CDR3: CASSSGGGLSTDTQYF

V: TRBV30
J: TRBJ2-7
D: -
size: few
DNA: TGTGCCTGGAGTACGGTCTACGAGCAGTACTTC
CDR3: CAWSTVYEQYF

V: TRBV2
J: TRBJ1-5
D: -
size: few
DNA: TGTGCCAGCAGCCGCCAGGGGAATAGCAATCAGCCCCAGCATTTT
CDR3: CASSRQGNSNQPQHF

V: TRBV4-1
J: TRBJ2-4
D: TRBD2
size: -
DNA: TGCGCCAGCAGCCACCTTACTAGCGCGCAAAACATTCAGTACTTC
CDR3: CASSHLTSAQNIQYF

V: TRBV30
J: TRBJ1-1
D: TRBD1
size: many
DNA: TGTGCCTTTGGACAGGGGGCCACTGAAGCTTTCTTT
CDR3: CAFGQGATEAFF

V: TRBV18
J: TRBJ1-5
D: -
size: few
DNA: TGTGCCAGCAAGGGGGATAGCAATCAGCCCCAGCATTTT
CDR3: CASKGDSNQPQHF

V: TRBV6-6
J: TRBJ1-1
D: -
size: -
DNA: TGTGCCAGCACCATGACAGACGAGGCTTTCTTT
CDR3: CASTMTDEAFF

V: TRBV25-1
J: TRBJ2-1
D: TRBD2
size: -
DNA: TGTGCCAGCGGTGGCCTAGCGGACAATGAGCAGTTCTTC
CDR3: CASGGLADNEQFF

V: TRBV29-1
J: TRBJ1-1
D: TRBD1
size: many
DNA: TGCAGCGTTGGGGGACAGGGGGTGGAAGCTTTCTTT
CDR3: CSVGGQGVEAFF

V: TRBV7-2
J: TRBJ2-7
D: -
size: few
DNA: TGTGCCAGCAGCTTAGTGGGTAGCGAATACGAGCAGTACTTC
CDR3: CASSLVGSEYEQYF

V: TRBV9
J: TRBJ1-2
D: -
size: many
DNA: TGTGCCAGCAGCGGCCAGGGGCAAGACTATGGCTACACCTTC
CDR3: CASSGQGQDYGYTF

V: TRBV2
J: TRBJ2-1
D: TRBD1
size: few
DNA: TGTGCCAGCAGACAGGGGACCTACAATGAGCAGTTCTTC
CDR3: CASRQGTYNEQFF

V: TRBV29-1
J: TRBJ1-4
D: TRBD1
size: -
DNA: TGCAGCGTTACAGGGGGGAATGAAAAACTGTTTTTT
CDR3: CSVTGGNEKLFF

V: TRBV2
J: TRBJ1-2
D: TRBD1
size: -
DNA: TGTGCCAGCAGTGGGGACAGGGAAGGCGTGGGCTACACCTTC
CDR3: CASSGDREGVGYTF

V: TRBV11-2
J: TRBJ2-5
D: -
size: few
DNA: TGTGCCAGCAGCTACACAGGGTGGAAGACCCAGTACTTC
CDR3: CASSYTGWKTQYF

V: TRBV5-1
J: TRBJ1-1
D: -
size: few
DNA: TGCGCCAGCAGCTTCCAGGGTGACACTGAAGCTTTCTTT
CDR3: CASSFQGDTEAFF

V: TRBV7-3
J: TRBJ2-1
D: TRBD2
size: few
DNA: TGTGCCAGCAGCCCTATAGCGGGGGGGAGAGGTGAGCAGTTCTTC
CDR3: CASSPIAGGRGEQFF

V: TRBV9
J: TRBJ2-1
D: TRBD1
size: -
DNA: TGTGCCAGCAGCGCCCGCCGGACAGGGGGTCTCAATGAGCAGTTCTTC
CDR3: CASSARRTGGLNEQFF

V: TRBV29-1
J: TRBJ2-7
D: TRBD1
size: -
DNA: TGCAGCGTTGAGAAAGGGACAGGGTTCAACGAGCAGTACTTC
CDR3: CSVEKGTGFNEQYF

V: TRBV18
J: TRBJ2-1
D: TRBD2
size: few
DNA: TGTGCCAGCTCACGACCGGGACTAGACTACAATGAGCAGTTCTTC
CDR3: CASSRPGLDYNEQFF

V: TRBV5-1
J: TRBJ2-2
D: -
size: few
DNA: TGCGCCAGCAGCTGGACAGTTACGGTCGGGGAGCTGTTTTTT
CDR3: CASSWTVTVGELFF

V: TRBV7-9
J: TRBJ2-3
D: -
size: -
DNA: TGTGCCAGCAGCTTAAATCAGGGAATTGCAGATACGCAGTATTTT
CDR3: CASSLNQGIADTQYF

V: TRBV9
J: TRBJ1-3
D: -
size: -
DNA: TGTGCCAGCAGTTCTCTAGGAAACACCATATATTTT
CDR3: CASSSLGNTIYF

V: TRBV6-6
J: TRBJ2-5
D: -
size: -
DNA: TGTGCCAGCAGAGAAGGGGTAGAGACCCAGTACTTC
CDR3: CASREGVETQYF